Shown below are 11 T cell receptor beta chains from a single sample sequenced in a study of response to subunit inactivated influenza vaccine (dated by TCRdb to the late 2010s). Library preparation employed RT-PCR. Data came from an Illumina HiSeq 2500. TCRdb reanalyzed the raw reads on its own, using fastp at Q25 for trimming and MiXCR for clone calling, and kept in-frame beta chains. When rows share a CDR3 protein, they turn into one entry using the most common DNA and genes. In all, the sample holds 650,000 to 700,000 distinct CDR3 sequences, and approximately 14% of those were seen once. The top ten hold roughly 11% of the sample. This material consisted of PBMCs from blood, taken 12 days after vaccination. The receptors originated from a man in his forties or fifties who received an inactivated influenza vaccine. Donor details come from another sample of the same person, matched by shared clones.

Regarding this clonotype: One end of the junction does not line up with germline, which may come from a read error. The rearrangement joins TRBV12-3 or TRBV12-4 to TRBJ2-1; 7 bases are a match to TRBD1. This CDR3 has 15 amino acids. The CDR3 sequence: CARSLWDSANNEQFF. The CDR3 DNA reads as TGTGCCAGAAGTTTATGGGACAGCGCGAACAATGAGCAGTTCTTC.

This clonotype was detected a few times. The chain employs TRBV6-4 and TRBJ2-7; TRBD2 is a possible D gene (6 bases). V was cut by 6 bases and J by 7 bases, with 16 bases left in between. The CDR3 contains 13 residues. Germline V gene lookup returns CDR1 MRHNA and CDR2 SNTAGT. CDR3 sequence reads: CASSRDFLGEQYF. The CDR3, as DNA: TGTGCCAGCAGCCGGGACTTCCTCGGAGAGCAGTACTTC.

This clonotype was seen a few times. The chain combines TRBV12-3 or TRBV12-4 with TRBJ2-7; tentative D call: TRBD1 (5 bases). The CDR3 is made up of 13 amino acids. The V gene lost 7 bases and the J gene lost 4 bases, with 14 bases spanning the gap. This CDR3 is CASTWGRFYEQYF. CDR3 coding DNA: TGTGCCAGCACCTGGGGCAGATTTTACGAGCAGTACTTC.

The table lists this clonotype with a few counts. The genes are TRBV12-3 or TRBV12-4 and TRBJ2-7; possibly TRBD1 for D (5 bases). This CDR3 is 14 amino acids long. The ends were cut back, 5 bases at V and 4 bases at J, with 15 bases in the middle. CDR3 in amino acids: CASSPRQLGYEQYF. CDR3 DNA sequence: TGTGCCAGCAGTCCCCGACAGTTGGGGTACGAGCAGTACTTC.

The chain uses TRBV10-3 and TRBJ2-7; 9 positions agree with TRBD2. The CDR3 is made up of 13 amino acids. CDR1 ENHRY and CDR2 SYGVKD come from the germline V gene. After removal of 7 bases from V and 5 bases from J, the junction contained 6 bases not matched to a gene. CDR3 in DNA: TGTGCCATCATGGCTAGCGGGACGAACGAGCAGTACTTC. The encoded protein is CAIMASGTNEQYF.

The sample holds many counts of this clonotype. This sequence joins TRBV20-1 and TRBJ1-6, with a tentative D call TRBD1 (5 bases). Looked up from germline, CDR1 is DFQATT and CDR2 is SNEGSKA (reference sequence). The CDR3 totals 16 residues. Between the trimmed V and J ends, which lost 0 bases and 5 bases, there was a span of 14 bases. CDR3 sequence (DNA): TGCAGTGCTAGAGATCTCGCCGGGGGACATAATTCACCCCTCCACTTT. This gives the protein CSARDLAGGHNSPLHF.

This clonotype came up a few times. The rearrangement links TRBV28 to TRBJ1-5; D is perhaps TRBD1 (5 bases). Trimming shortened V by 7 bases and J by 3 bases, and 10 bases separated the two germline ends. The CDR3 is 13 amino acids. The germline V gene encodes CDR1 MDHEN and CDR2 SYDVKM. Here the CDR3 reads CASTQEVNQPQHF. DNA for the CDR3: TGTGCCAGCACACAGGAAGTCAATCAGCCCCAGCATTTT.

This clonotype was seen more than once but under ten times. The genes are TRBV11-2 and TRBJ2-5; 7 nucleotides agree with TRBD2. This CDR3 comprises 18 residues. The V gene end was trimmed by 2 bases and the J gene end by 0 bases; junction bases not matched to a gene: 12. Germline CDR1 reads SGHAT; CDR2 reads FQNNGV. CDR3 bases: TGTGCCAGCAGCTTAAACCCTGGTTGGCGGGGGAACCAAGAGACCCAGTACTTC. It yields the protein CASSLNPGWRGNQETQYF.

About this clonotype itself: The germline gene is not matched at one end of the junction; a read error may be the cause. The chain joins TRBV7-9 to TRBJ2-3; D is unresolved. The CDR3 spans 11 residues. From germline, CDR1 is SEHNR and CDR2 FQNEAQ (reference sequence). The CDR3 region has the DNA TGTGCCAGCAGCACCTTATACGTCTCGAATTTT. Protein product: CASSTLYVSNF.

This clonotype occurred many times. V and J are TRBV6-1 and TRBJ2-1; 8 bases fit TRBD2. Germline V gene sequence: CDR1 MNHNS, CDR2 SASEGT. The CDR3 loop spans 17 amino acids. The V gene end was trimmed by 5 bases and the J gene end by 8 bases; junction bases not matched to a gene: 17. The CDR3 region has the DNA TGTGCCAGCAGTCTCATTTCGGGGGGGATACCTTTAGATGAGCAGTTCTTC. This encodes CASSLISGGIPLDEQFF.

In this sample, this clonotype turned up many times. The chain has TRBV6-1 and TRBJ1-5; 9 positions agree with TRBD1. The J segment lost 6 bases and the V segment lost 5 bases, leaving 14 bases of the junction unmatched. This CDR3 spans 17 amino acids. Germline lookup yields CDR1 MNHNS and CDR2 SASEGT. The CDR3 sequence is CASSPSFTGGITQPQHF. CDR3 bases: TGTGCCAGCAGTCCCTCTTTTACAGGGGGCATCACTCAGCCCCAGCATTTT.